This is a list of T cell receptor beta chains from one sample in a study of shared clonotypes between healthy human individuals. TCRdb keeps only in-frame clones here, not all; method: immunoSEQ multiplex PCR. The table includes 1 million to 1.2 million clones, approximately 80% detected once. The sequencing sample was made of memory CD4+ T cells from PBMCs. Receptor source: a young man in good health. Some clones in this sample may be carry-over from other donors' samples. CDR3s include the opening cysteine and the closing phenylalanine or tryptophan. A D gene is named only where the DNA matches it firmly. Expanded clones are given a class, and other clones once, few, many or no size at all.

clone size | D gene | J gene | V gene | CDR3 DNA | CDR3 protein
. | TRBD1 | TRBJ2-5 | TRBV7-9 | TGTGCCAGCAGCTTAGGATTCGGGACAGGGGTTCAAGAGACCCAGTACTTC | CASSLGFGTGVQETQYF
. | TRBD2 | TRBJ2-7 | TRBV10-3 | TGTGCCATCTCCCTTAGCGGGAGCTCCTACGAGCAGTACTTC | CAISLSGSSYEQYF
. | TRBD1 | TRBJ1-5 | TRBV28 | TGTGCCAGCAGAGGCTTGGGACAGAAGAGCAATCAGCCCCAGCATTTT | CASRGLGQKSNQPQHF
. | . | TRBJ1-5 | TRBV27 | TGTGCCAGCAGTTTAAGAGGGGTGGGCAATCAGCCCCAGCATTTT | CASSLRGVGNQPQHF
. | TRBD1 | TRBJ2-7 | TRBV6-5 | TGTGCCAGCAGGAAGGGACAGGGGCTCTACGAGCAGTACTTC | CASRKGQGLYEQYF
. | TRBD1 | TRBJ1-3 | TRBV9 | TGTGCCAGCAGCCCCAGACAGGGGTCTGGAAACACCATATATTTT | CASSPRQGSGNTIYF
. | . | TRBJ2-1 | TRBV5-1 | TGCGCCAGCAGCTTGGCCGGCTACAGCCACTACAATGAGCAGTTCTTC | CASSLAGYSHYNEQFF
few | TRBD1 | TRBJ2-7 | TRBV5-1 | TGCGCCAGCAGCTTGGGTTGGCAGGGGGACTACGAGCAGTACTTC | CASSLGWQGDYEQYF
. | TRBD1 | TRBJ1-2 | TRBV30 | TGTGCCTGGGCTGGACAGGGCGCAATAATCAACTATGGCTACACCTTC | CAWAGQGAIINYGYTF
. | . | TRBJ1-1 | TRBV28 | TGTGCCAGCAGTTCCTTAGGGGCGGAGAACACTGAAGCTTTCTTT | CASSSLGAENTEAFF
. | TRBD2 | TRBJ2-7 | TRBV10-3 | TGTGCCATCAGTGGCTCGGGACTAGCGGGAGGCCCAAGCTCCTACGAGCAGTACTTC | CAISGSGLAGGPSSYEQYF
. | . | TRBJ1-5 | TRBV25-1 | TGTGCCAGCAGTAAGGCCGGTAGCAATCAGCCCCAGCATTTT | CASSKAGSNQPQHF
. | . | TRBJ2-2 | TRBV1 | TGCACCAGCAGGGGGGGCGGGAGGAGCACCGGGGAGCTGTTTTTT | CTSRGGGRSTGELFF
once | TRBD2 | TRBJ2-1 | TRBV7-3 | TGTGCCAGCAGCCCAGGGACTAGCGGGAGGGCTATAGATGAGCAGTTCTTC | CASSPGTSGRAIDEQFF
few | TRBD1 | TRBJ1-5 | TRBV6-5 | TGTGCCAGCAGGCCGACAGGGTGGGGCAATCAGCCCCAGCATTTT | CASRPTGWGNQPQHF
. | . | TRBJ2-7 | TRBV11-1 | TGTGCCAGCAGCTCCCGGCGGGGCGCCCCCTACGAGCAGTACTTC | CASSSRRGAPYEQYF
. | . | TRBJ2-1 | TRBV7-2 | TGTGCCAGCAGCTTAAGTAGCGGAAACAACGTCATGAGGCAGTTCTTC | CASSLSSGNNVMRQFF
once | TRBD1 | TRBJ2-3 | TRBV23-1 | TGCGCCGGACGGGACAGGTTCACAGATACGCAGTATTTT | CAGRDRFTDTQYF
once | TRBD1 | TRBJ1-4 | TRBV10-3 | TGTGCCATCAGAGCTCGGACAGGGGGCGGTGATGAAAAACTGTTTTTT | CAIRARTGGGDEKLFF
. | . | TRBJ2-5 | TRBV5-4 | TGTGCCAGCAGCTTACCTGGGGCAGGGGAGACCCAGTACTTC | CASSLPGAGETQYF
. | TRBD1 | TRBJ1-2 | TRBV6-5 | TGTGCCAGCGGAACCCAGGGGGCCGGCTACACCTTC | CASGTQGAGYTF
. | TRBD2 | TRBJ2-1 | TRBV14 | TGTGCCAGCAGCCAAGATACGACTAGCGACAACGACAACAATGAGCAGTTCTTC | CASSQDTTSDNDNNEQFF
. | . | TRBJ2-1 | TRBV28 | TGTGCCAGCATGGGGGGGGGCCCCACCTACAATGAGCAGTTCTTC | CASMGGGPTYNEQFF
. | . | TRBJ1-1 | TRBV4-3 | TGCGCCAGCAGCCCAACCCCACCGGGTGAAGCTTTCTTT | CASSPTPPGEAFF
. | TRBD1 | TRBJ1-2 | TRBV2 | TGTGCCAGCAGCGAGGGACAGGACTATGGCTACACCTTC | CASSEGQDYGYTF
. | TRBD1 | TRBJ1-1 | TRBV2 | TGTGCCAGCAGTCAGGGGGTTAACACTGAAGCTTTCTTT | CASSQGVNTEAFF
. | TRBD1 | TRBJ2-3 | TRBV7-6 | TGTGCCAGCAGCCAGAGGACAGGGGGCATGGGAGATACGCAGTATTTT | CASSQRTGGMGDTQYF
. | . | TRBJ2-4 | TRBV18 | TGTGCCAGCTCACCATTGCCCAGGAATCTAGCCAAAAACATTCAGTACTTC | CASSPLPRNLAKNIQYF
. | TRBD2 | TRBJ2-7 | TRBV5-1 | TGCGCCAGCAGCGCGACTAGCGGGAGAACCGAGCAGTACTTC | CASSATSGRTEQYF
many | TRBD2 | TRBJ2-3 | TRBV5-4 | TGTGCCAGCAGTAGCGGGAGAGGCACAGATACGCAGTATTTT | CASSSGRGTDTQYF
. | . | TRBJ2-3 | TRBV29-1 | TGCAGCGTTCTAGGAGACTCGACGGGGGATACGCAGTATTTT | CSVLGDSTGDTQYF
. | TRBD1 | TRBJ1-4 | TRBV28 | TGTGCCAGCAGTTCCAGACAGGGCGGTAGCGAAAAACTGTTTTTT | CASSSRQGGSEKLFF
. | TRBD1 | TRBJ2-1 | TRBV6-5 | TGTGCCAGCAGGGGACAGGGGCGTTACAATGAGCAGTTCTTC | CASRGQGRYNEQFF
few | TRBD2 | TRBJ2-5 | TRBV4-2 | TGTGCCAGCAGCCTTAGCGGGAATGAAGAGACCCAGTACTTC | CASSLSGNEETQYF
. | TRBD1 | TRBJ2-7 | TRBV2 | TGTGCCAGCAGTGTGGACAGGGGCCTCGACGAGCAGTACTTC | CASSVDRGLDEQYF
few | . | TRBJ2-1 | TRBV20-1 | TGCAGTGCTAGCCCTCGGAATGAGCAGTTCTTC | CSASPRNEQFF
few | . | TRBJ2-3 | TRBV6-1 | TGTGCCAGCAGTGAAGAAACATTCACTGCGCAGTATTTT | CASSEETFTAQYF
few | . | TRBJ2-3 | TRBV15 | TGTGCCACCACTCCAGGGATGGCTAGCACAGATACGCAGTATTTT | CATTPGMASTDTQYF
. | TRBD1 | TRBJ2-1 | TRBV2 | TGTGCCAGCAGTGAACCGATCGACAGGGGGCAGTTGGGCAATGAGCAGTTCTTC | CASSEPIDRGQLGNEQFF
. | . | TRBJ2-5 | TRBV18 | TGTGCCAGCTCACCACCGACCCTTCTAGAGACCCAGTACTTC | CASSPPTLLETQYF
once | . | TRBJ1-1 | TRBV4-1 | TGCGCCAGCAGCCAAGATATCGGCCCGAGCACTGAAGCTTTCTTT | CASSQDIGPSTEAFF
. | TRBD1 | TRBJ2-5 | TRBV29-1 | TGCAGCGCGTCTTCCCCGGGACAGGGTGAAGAGACCCAGTACTTC | CSASSPGQGEETQYF
. | . | TRBJ2-2 | TRBV30 | TGTGCCTGGAGTCGGACGTCGGACACCGGGGAGCTGTTTTTT | CAWSRTSDTGELFF
. | TRBD2 | TRBJ2-3 | TRBV30 | TGTGCCTGGAGTGGGCTAGCGGAAGGGAATACGCAGTATTTT | CAWSGLAEGNTQYF
once | . | TRBJ1-1 | TRBV28 | TGTGCCAGCCGTAGGGACGAAGCGAACACTGAAGCTTTCTTT | CASRRDEANTEAFF
. | . | TRBJ1-4 | TRBV5-1 | TGCGCCAGCAGCTTGGTCGCCGGAACTAATGAAAAACTGTTTTTT | CASSLVAGTNEKLFF
. | . | TRBJ1-2 | TRBV11-2 | TGTGCCAGCAGCCATAACAACTTAGTGGGGGCCGATGGCTACACCTTC | CASSHNNLVGADGYTF
. | . | TRBJ1-1 | TRBV5-4 | TGTGCCAGCAGCCTCGAACTACACGGAGGAGGCACTGAAGCTTTCTTT | CASSLELHGGGTEAFF
. | . | TRBJ2-5 | TRBV5-6 | TGTGCCAGCAGCTTCGTACGGGTTAACCATGGGGAGACCCAGTACTTC | CASSFVRVNHGETQYF
. | . | TRBJ1-1 | TRBV10-1 | TGCGCCAGCAGTGAGGGATCAATGAACACTGAAGCTTTCTTT | CASSEGSMNTEAFF
few | . | TRBJ2-7 | TRBV9 | TGTGCCAGCAGCGTAGGGAGTTCGACCTACGAGCAGTACTTC | CASSVGSSTYEQYF
. | TRBD1 | TRBJ2-2 | TRBV19 | TGTGCCAGCGGCGGGACAGGGTATACCGGGGAGCTGTTTTTT | CASGGTGYTGELFF
many | . | TRBJ2-7 | TRBV6-6 | TGTGCCAGCGGTAGGGGGGAGCAGTACTTC | CASGRGEQYF
few | . | TRBJ2-3 | TRBV7-9 | TGTGCCAGCAGCTTAGTGGACAGCACAGATACGCAGTATTTT | CASSLVDSTDTQYF
. | . | TRBJ1-2 | TRBV29-1 | TGCAGCGTTGTGGTAGGGATGGGCAGATCCCCTGGCTACACCTTC | CSVVVGMGRSPGYTF